The table lists the clone carrying this TCR beta chain with many counts. TCRdb itself ran the 5' RACE reads through MiXCR, one entry per CDR3 protein. The table includes under 350,000 distinct CDR3 sequences, less than 9.5% detected once. Germline V gene sequence: CDR1 SGHVS, CDR2 FQNEAQ. The CDR3 loop spans 15 amino acids. Trimming stripped 4 bases from V and 5 bases from J, with 12 bases between. The data belong to a study of identical twins. The same data also contributed to another study, on yellow fever vaccine responses in identical twins.

The chain carries TRBV7-8 and TRBJ1-6; D uncertain. Sequencing input: CD8+ T cells sorted from blood. The TCR originated in a woman in her late teens or twenties in good health. The CDR3 DNA is TGTGCCAGCAGCTCCGGACGGCCGGATAATTCACCCCTCCACTTT. Translated: CASSSGRPDNSPLHF.